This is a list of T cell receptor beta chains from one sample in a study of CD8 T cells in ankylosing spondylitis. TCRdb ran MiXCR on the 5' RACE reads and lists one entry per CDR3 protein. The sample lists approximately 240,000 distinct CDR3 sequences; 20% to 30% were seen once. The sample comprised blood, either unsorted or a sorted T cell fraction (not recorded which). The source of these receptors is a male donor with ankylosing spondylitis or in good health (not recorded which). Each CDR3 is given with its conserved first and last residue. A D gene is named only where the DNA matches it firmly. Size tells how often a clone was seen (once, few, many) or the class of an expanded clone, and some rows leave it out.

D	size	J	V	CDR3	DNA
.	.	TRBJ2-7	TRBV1	CTSSPRVREPYEQYF	TGCACCAGCAGCCCGCGAGTGAGAGAACCCTACGAGCAGTACTTC
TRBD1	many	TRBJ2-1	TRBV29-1	CSVTDRGLYNEQFF	TGCAGCGTTACCGACAGGGGGCTCTACAATGAGCAGTTCTTC
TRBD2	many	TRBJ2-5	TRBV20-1	CSGGTSAAYQETQYF	TGCAGTGGGGGGACTAGCGCCGCGTACCAAGAGACCCAGTACTTC
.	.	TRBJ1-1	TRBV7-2	CASRRRQKGDTEAFF	TGTGCCAGCAGGCGTCGACAGAAGGGGGACACTGAAGCTTTCTTT
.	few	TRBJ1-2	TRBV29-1	CSAAGRANYGYTF	TGCAGCGCTGCCGGGAGAGCTAACTATGGCTACACCTTC
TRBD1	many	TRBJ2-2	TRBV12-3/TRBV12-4	CASSLRDRGRWGPNTGELFF	TGTGCCAGCAGCCTCCGGGACAGGGGGCGATGGGGGCCTAACACCGGGGAGCTGTTTTTT
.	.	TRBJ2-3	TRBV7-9	CASSWDGVTDTQYF	TGTGCCAGCAGCTGGGACGGCGTGACAGATACGCAGTATTTT
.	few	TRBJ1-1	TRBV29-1	CSVGQNVMNTEAFF	TGCAGCGTTGGACAGAACGTAATGAACACTGAAGCTTTCTTT
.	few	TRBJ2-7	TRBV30	CAWSLGEAYEQYF	TGTGCCTGGAGTCTAGGGGAAGCCTACGAGCAGTACTTC
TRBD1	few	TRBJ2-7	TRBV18	CASSLDRGKALSSYEQYF	TGTGCCAGCTCCCTAGACAGGGGGAAGGCCTTAAGCTCCTACGAGCAGTACTTC
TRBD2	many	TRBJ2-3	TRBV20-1	CSAVARSGGETDTQYF	TGCAGTGCAGTAGCTCGGAGCGGGGGGGAAACAGATACGCAGTATTTT
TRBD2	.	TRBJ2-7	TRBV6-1	CASTEAGSGGQSREQYF	TGTGCCAGCACCGAAGCTGGTAGCGGGGGCCAGTCTCGGGAGCAGTACTTC
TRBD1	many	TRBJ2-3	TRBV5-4	CASSPPQGGTDTQYF	TGTGCCAGCAGCCCGCCGCAGGGGGGCACAGATACGCAGTATTTT
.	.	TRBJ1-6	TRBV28	CATEWGGMGSPLHF	TGTGCCACCGAGTGGGGGGGGATGGGGTCACCCCTCCACTTT
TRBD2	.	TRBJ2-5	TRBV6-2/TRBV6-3	CASSDIAGQETQYF	TGTGCCAGCAGTGATATAGCGGGCCAAGAGACCCAGTACTTC
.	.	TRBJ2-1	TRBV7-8	CASSVSRGEQFF	TGTGCCAGCAGCGTCTCTAGAGGTGAGCAGTTCTTC
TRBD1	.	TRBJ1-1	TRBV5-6	CASSDETGANTEAFF	TGTGCCAGCAGCGATGAGACAGGGGCAAACACTGAAGCTTTCTTT
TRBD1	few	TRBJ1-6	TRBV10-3	CAMGQGDYNSPLHF	TGTGCCATGGGACAGGGGGATTATAATTCACCCCTCCACTTT
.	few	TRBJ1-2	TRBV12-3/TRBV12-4	CASSFGRRANYGYTF	TGTGCCAGCAGTTTCGGACGGAGAGCTAACTATGGCTACACCTTC
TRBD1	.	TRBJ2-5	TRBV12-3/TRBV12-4	CASSLATGGMETQYF	TGTGCCAGCAGTTTAGCGACAGGGGGTATGGAGACCCAGTACTTC
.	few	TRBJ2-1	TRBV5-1	CASSLVPQGSYNEQFF	TGCGCCAGCAGCTTGGTCCCCCAGGGCTCCTACAATGAGCAGTTCTTC
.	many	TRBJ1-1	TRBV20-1	CSAVGLGTEAFF	TGCAGTGCCGTTGGGTTGGGGACTGAAGCTTTCTTT
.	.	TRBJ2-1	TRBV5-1	CATSRGSYNEQFF	TGCGCCACCTCGAGGGGCTCCTACAATGAGCAGTTCTTC
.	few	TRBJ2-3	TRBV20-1	CSAGATDTQYF	TGCAGTGCTGGGGCCACAGATACGCAGTATTTT
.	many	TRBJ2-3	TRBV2	CASSAQGAFPDTQYF	TGTGCCAGCAGTGCACAAGGGGCGTTCCCAGATACGCAGTATTTT
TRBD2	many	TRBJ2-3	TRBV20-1	CSAILAGVGTDTQYF	TGCAGTGCTATCTTAGCGGGGGTAGGGACAGATACGCAGTATTTT
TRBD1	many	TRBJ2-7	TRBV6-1	CASSRQGAHEQYF	TGTGCCAGCAGTCGACAGGGGGCCCACGAGCAGTACTTC
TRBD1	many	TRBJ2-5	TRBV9	CASSQRTGYTETQYF	TGTGCCAGCAGCCAGCGGACAGGGTACACAGAGACCCAGTACTTC